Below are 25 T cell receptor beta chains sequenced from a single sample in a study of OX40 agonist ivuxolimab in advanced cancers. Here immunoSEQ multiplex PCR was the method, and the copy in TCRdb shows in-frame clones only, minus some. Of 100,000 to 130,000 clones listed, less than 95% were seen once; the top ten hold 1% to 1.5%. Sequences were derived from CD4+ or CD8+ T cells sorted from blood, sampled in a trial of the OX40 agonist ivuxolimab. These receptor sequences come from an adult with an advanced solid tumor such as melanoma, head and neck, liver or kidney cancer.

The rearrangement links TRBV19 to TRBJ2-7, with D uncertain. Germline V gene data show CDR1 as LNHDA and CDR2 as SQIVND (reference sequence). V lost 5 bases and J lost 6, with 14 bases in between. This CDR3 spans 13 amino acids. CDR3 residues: CASSSSEPFEQYF. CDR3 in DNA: TGTGCCAGTAGTTCGAGCGAACCCTTCGAGCAGTACTTC.

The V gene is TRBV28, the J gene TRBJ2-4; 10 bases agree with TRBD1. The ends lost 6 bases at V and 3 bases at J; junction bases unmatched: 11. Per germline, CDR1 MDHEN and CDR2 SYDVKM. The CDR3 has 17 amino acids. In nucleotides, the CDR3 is TGTGCCAGCAGCCCAGACAGGGGGCGCGTCGGCAAAAACATTCAGTACTTC. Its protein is CASSPDRGRVGKNIQYF.

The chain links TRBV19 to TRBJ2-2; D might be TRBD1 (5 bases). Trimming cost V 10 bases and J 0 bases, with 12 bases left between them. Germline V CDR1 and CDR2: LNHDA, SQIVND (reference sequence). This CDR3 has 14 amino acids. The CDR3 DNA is TGTGCCACCAAGGACAATCCGAACACCGGGGAGCTGTTTTTT. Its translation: CATKDNPNTGELFF.

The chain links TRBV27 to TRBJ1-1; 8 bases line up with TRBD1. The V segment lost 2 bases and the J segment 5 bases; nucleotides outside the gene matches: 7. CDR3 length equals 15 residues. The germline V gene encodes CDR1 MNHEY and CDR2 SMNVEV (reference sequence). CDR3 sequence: CASSLSLTGETEAFF. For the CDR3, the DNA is TGTGCCAGCAGTTTAAGTCTGACAGGGGAGACTGAAGCTTTCTTT.

The CDR3 DNA reads as TGTGCCAGCAGCCCCAGGGCCGGTTGGGGCACCGGGGAGCTGTTTTTT. Translation gives CASSPRAGWGTGELFF. The chain has TRBV7-9 and TRBJ2-2; TRBD1 might be the D (5 bases). From germline, CDR1 is SEHNR and CDR2 FQNEAQ (reference sequence). Trimming took off 5 bases at V and 4 bases at J, with 17 bases between the two ends. The CDR3 length is 16 residues.

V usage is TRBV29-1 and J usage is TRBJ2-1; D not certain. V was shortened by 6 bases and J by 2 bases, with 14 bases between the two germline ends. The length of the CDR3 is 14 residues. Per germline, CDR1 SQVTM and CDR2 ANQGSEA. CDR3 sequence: CSVGQGLTYNEQFF. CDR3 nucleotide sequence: TGCAGCGTGGGTCAAGGATTAACCTACAATGAGCAGTTCTTC.

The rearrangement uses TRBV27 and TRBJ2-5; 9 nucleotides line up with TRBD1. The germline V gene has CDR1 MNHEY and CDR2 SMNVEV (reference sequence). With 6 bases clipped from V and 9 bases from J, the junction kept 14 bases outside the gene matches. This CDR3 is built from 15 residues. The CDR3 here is CASSPVPGQGMAQYF. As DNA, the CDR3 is TGTGCCAGCAGCCCCGTCCCGGGACAGGGAATGGCCCAGTACTTC.

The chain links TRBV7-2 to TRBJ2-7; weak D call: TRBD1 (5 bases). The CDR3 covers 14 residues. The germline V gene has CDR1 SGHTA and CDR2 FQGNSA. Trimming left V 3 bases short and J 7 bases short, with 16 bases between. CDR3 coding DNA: TGTGCCAGCAGCTTTCGGACACCCGCTGGAGAGCAGTACTTC. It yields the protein CASSFRTPAGEQYF.

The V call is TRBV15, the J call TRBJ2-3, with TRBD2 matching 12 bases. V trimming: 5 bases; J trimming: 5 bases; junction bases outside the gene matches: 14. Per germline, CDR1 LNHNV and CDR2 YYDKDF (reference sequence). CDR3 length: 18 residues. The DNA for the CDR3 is TGTGCCACCAGCTCCTTAGGGGATACTAGCGGGAGGAGAGATACGCAGTATTTT. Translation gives CATSSLGDTSGRRDTQYF.

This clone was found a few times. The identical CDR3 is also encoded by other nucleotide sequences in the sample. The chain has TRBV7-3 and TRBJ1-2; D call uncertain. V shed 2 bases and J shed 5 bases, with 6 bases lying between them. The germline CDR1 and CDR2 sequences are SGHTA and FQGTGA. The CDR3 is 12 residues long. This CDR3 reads CASSLLGYGYTF. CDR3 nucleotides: TGTGCCAGCAGCTTACTAGGGTATGGCTACACCTTC.

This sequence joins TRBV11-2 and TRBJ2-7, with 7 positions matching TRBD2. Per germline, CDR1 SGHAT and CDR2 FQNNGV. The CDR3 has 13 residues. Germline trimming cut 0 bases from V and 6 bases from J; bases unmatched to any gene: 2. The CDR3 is CASSLDGRGEQYF. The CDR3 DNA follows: TGTGCCAGCAGCTTAGATGGGAGGGGCGAGCAGTACTTC.

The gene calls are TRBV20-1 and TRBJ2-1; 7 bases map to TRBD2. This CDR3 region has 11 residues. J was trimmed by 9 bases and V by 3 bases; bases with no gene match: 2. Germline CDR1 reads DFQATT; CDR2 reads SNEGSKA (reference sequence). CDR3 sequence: CSASTGGEQFF. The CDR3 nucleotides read TGCAGTGCTAGTACGGGGGGTGAGCAGTTCTTC.

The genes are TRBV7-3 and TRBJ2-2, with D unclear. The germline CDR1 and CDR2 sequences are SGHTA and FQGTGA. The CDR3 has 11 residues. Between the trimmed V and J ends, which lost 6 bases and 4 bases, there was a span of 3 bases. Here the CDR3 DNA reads TGTGCCAGCAGTTCCACCGGGGAGCTGTTTTTT. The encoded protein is CASSSTGELFF.

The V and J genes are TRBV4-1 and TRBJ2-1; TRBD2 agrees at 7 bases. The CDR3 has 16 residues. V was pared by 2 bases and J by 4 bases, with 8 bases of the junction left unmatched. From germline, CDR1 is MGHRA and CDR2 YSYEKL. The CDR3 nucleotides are TGCGCCAGCAGCCAACACACTAGCGCAGCTTACAATGAGCAGTTCTTC. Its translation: CASSQHTSAAYNEQFF.

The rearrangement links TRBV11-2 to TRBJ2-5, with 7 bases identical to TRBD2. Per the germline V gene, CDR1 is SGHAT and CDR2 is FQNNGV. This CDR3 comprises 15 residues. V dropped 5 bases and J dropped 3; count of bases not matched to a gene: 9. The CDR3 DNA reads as TGTGCCAGCAGCCTTCCCCGGGAGGATAAAGAGACCCAGTACTTC. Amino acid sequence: CASSLPREDKETQYF.

CDR3 nucleotide sequence: TGTGCCAGCAGTGAATGGCAGGGGCAAGGAGATACGCAGTATTTT. It is translated as CASSEWQGQGDTQYF. The chain employs TRBV6-1 and TRBJ2-3, with D possibly matching TRBD1 (6 bases). The CDR3 loop spans 15 amino acids. Germline V gives CDR1 MNHNS, CDR2 SASEGT. V was pared by 2 bases and J by 5 bases, with 14 bases between.

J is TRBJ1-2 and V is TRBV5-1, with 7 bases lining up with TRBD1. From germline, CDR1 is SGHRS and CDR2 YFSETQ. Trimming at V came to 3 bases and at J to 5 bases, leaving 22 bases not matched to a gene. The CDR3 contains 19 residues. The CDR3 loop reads CASSYLRQGILNVGYGYTF. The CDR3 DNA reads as TGCGCCAGCAGCTACCTCCGACAGGGAATATTAAACGTAGGGTATGGCTACACCTTC.

The CDR3 reads CASLKRGWGPNEQFF. In DNA form, the CDR3 reads TGTGCCAGCCTCAAAAGGGGTTGGGGGCCCAATGAGCAGTTCTTC. The J gene is TRBJ2-1, the V gene TRBV27; D might be TRBD1 (6 bases). Germline V CDR1 and CDR2: MNHEY, SMNVEV (reference sequence). The CDR3 extends over 15 amino acids. V lost 8 bases, J lost 6 bases, and 20 bases lay in between.

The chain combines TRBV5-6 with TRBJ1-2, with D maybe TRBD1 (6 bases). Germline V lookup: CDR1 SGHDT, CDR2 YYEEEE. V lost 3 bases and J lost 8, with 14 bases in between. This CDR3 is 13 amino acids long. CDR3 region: CASSSTGGEGYTF. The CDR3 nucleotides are TGTGCCAGCAGCTCGACAGGTGGTGAGGGCTACACCTTC.

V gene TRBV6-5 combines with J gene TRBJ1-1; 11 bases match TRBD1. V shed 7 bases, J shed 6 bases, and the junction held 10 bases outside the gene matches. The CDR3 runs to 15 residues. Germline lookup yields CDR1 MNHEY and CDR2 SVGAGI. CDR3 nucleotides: TGTGCCAGCACTCAATGGGGACAGGGGGGCCCTGAAGCTTTCTTT. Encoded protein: CASTQWGQGGPEAFF.

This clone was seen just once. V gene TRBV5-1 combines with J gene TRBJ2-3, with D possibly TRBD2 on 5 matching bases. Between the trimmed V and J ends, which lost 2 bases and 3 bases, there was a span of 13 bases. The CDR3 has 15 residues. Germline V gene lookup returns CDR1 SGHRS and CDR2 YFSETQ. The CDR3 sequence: CASSFRSPGTDTQYF. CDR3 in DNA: TGCGCCAGCAGCTTCCGATCCCCGGGGACAGATACGCAGTATTTT. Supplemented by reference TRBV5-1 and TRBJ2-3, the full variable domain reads KAGVTQTPRYLIKTRGQQVTLSCSPISGHRSVSWYQQTPGQGLQFLFEYFSETQRNKGNFPGRFSGRQFSNSRSEMNVSTLELGDSALYLCASSFRSPGTDTQYFGPGTRLTVL.

This CDR3 is CAVKPGQGASDTQYF. CDR3 DNA: TGTGCCGTAAAACCGGGACAGGGGGCTTCAGATACGCAGTATTTT. V gene TRBV19 combines with J gene TRBJ2-3; 12 nucleotides align to TRBD1. With 11 bases clipped from V and 4 bases from J, the junction kept 10 bases outside the gene matches. Looked up from germline, CDR1 is LNHDA and CDR2 is SQIVND (reference sequence). The CDR3 is made up of 15 amino acids.

The CDR3 region has the DNA TGTGCCAGCAGCTTGCGCGGGAATTCCTACGAGCAGTACTTC. Translation gives CASSLRGNSYEQYF. This chain joins TRBV5-4 and TRBJ2-7; maybe TRBD2 (6 bases). The CDR3 is made up of 14 amino acids. Trimming removed 1 base at V and 1 base at J, with 9 bases between. From germline, CDR1 is SGHNT and CDR2 YYREEE (reference sequence).

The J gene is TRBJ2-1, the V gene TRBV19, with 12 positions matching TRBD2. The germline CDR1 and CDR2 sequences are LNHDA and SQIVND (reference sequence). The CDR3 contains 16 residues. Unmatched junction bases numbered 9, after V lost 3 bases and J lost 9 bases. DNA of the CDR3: TGTGCCAGTAGTATCTATCTAGCGGGAGGGGTTATTGAGCAGTTCTTC. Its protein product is CASSIYLAGGVIEQFF. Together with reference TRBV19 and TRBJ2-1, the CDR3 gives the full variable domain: DGGITQSPKYLFRKEGQNVTLSCEQNLNHDAMYWYRQDPGQGLRLIYYSQIVNDFQKGDIAEGYSVSREKKESFPLTVTSAQKNPTAFYLCASSIYLAGGVIEQFFGPGTRLTVL.

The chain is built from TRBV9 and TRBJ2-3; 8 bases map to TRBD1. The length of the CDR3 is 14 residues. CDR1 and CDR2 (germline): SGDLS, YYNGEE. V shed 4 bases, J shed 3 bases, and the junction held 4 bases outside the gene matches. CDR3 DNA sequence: TGTGCCAGCAGCAAAAGGGACAGGACAGATACGCAGTATTTT. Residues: CASSKRDRTDTQYF. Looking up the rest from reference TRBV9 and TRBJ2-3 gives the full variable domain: DSGVTQTPKHLITATGQRVTLRCSPRSGDLSVYWYQQSLDQGLQFLIQYYNGEERAKGNILERFSAQQFPDLHSELNLSSLELGDSALYFCASSKRDRTDTQYFGPGTRLTVL.